This T cell receptor beta chain was retrieved from a study of cytomegalovirus exposure and HLA in healthy donors. At the level of the study: Under 85% of around 390 genotyped donors fell in the Caucasian-associated ancestry cluster. Study-level findings and limits: TRBV6-2, TRBV6-3 and some other V segments were unresolvable in 87-base-pair reads. In an earlier analysis, most TCR beta V segments were productive about 87% or about 30% of the time.

The germline gives CDR1 SGHRS, CDR2 YFSETQ. The CDR3 sequence is 14 residues long. With respect to this clone: What it recognizes is unknown.

With 60 Vbeta and 13 Jbeta primers, the PCR was carried out. The method was immunoSEQ multiplex PCR; TCRdb's version includes in-frame clones alone and lacks a portion of them. The sample yields around 140,000 clones, more than 75% seen once. The receptor comes from a woman aged 45-59 years in good health and CMV-seropositive. V gene TRBV5-1 combines with J gene TRBJ2-5; TRBD1 agrees at 7 bases. The better agreement between TRBJ2-7 and the DNA end casts doubt on the J call. Sequencing used PBMCs. This CDR3 reads CASSQDRVGYEQYF. CDR3 bases: TGCGCCAGCAGCCAAGACAGGGTGGGCTACGAGCAGTACTTC.